Described below is a single T cell receptor (beta chain) sequence and its context. In this sample, this clonotype turned up many times. It lacks a known antigen. No much larger clone is present one base from it, and per-base qualities are unavailable. Library preparation was by RACE. The sequencer was a NextSeq 500. During library preparation, unique molecular identifiers were attached to individual cDNA molecules so that TCRs could be counted quantitatively and reproducibly. Each blood RNA sample was used to sequence both TCR alpha and TCR beta chains. On the authors' methods: A median of approximately 100,000 TCRs per sample was observed, with a range of roughly 23,224 to 750,000. The Decombinator software suite was used to annotate V, J and CDR3 in the TCR reads. For the PS versus PT1 abundance plots, all samples were subsampled to the same number of TCRs (28,000). TCRs were defined as expanded if absent before sensitization and observed at least eight times at the 2-week time point. TCRdb reworked the public reads: Q25 trimming with fastp, MiXCR clone assembly, productive beta chains retained. Rows matching on CDR3 protein sequence are summarized as one entry with the most common DNA and genes. The V and J calls were determined by TCRdb, not by the authors. This sample has just under 350,000 distinct CDR3 sequences in its table, and about 7% of those were observed once. The top ten hold 8% to 9% of the sample.

This sample is drawn from a study of human T cells and chemical hapten exposure (dated by TCRdb to about 2021). Some background on the complete study: For sensitization, 2% DPC in acetone was applied to a roughly 2 cm by roughly 2 cm area of upper inner arm skin. Throughout the roughly 24-week study period, patients were also given weekly therapeutic DPC doses on the scalp. Alopecia areata with under or over 50% scalp involvement, alopecia totalis and alopecia universalis were represented in the patient cohort, which was mostly female. Patch testing was performed on the upper back with Finn chambers containing 0.01% DPC, and the patch tests were scored after 6 days according to International Contact Dermatitis Research Group standards. The libraries were sequenced as a pool, and the TCR yield per sample differed mostly because of small variations in library volumes within the pool. This study followed changes in the peripheral blood TCR repertoire in vivo during primary and secondary sensitization of alopecia patients to the hapten diphenylcyclopropenone (DPC). Approximately 28 alopecia patients provided blood for TCR sequencing at one to four time points (pre-sensitization, 2, 6 and 24 weeks). Blood samples were taken from patients before sensitization (week 0) and then at 2, 6 and about 24 weeks after DPC sensitization.

What the time point label conveys for this sample: patch test 1, 2 weeks after DPC sensitization. The sample's treatment or condition, from its label and the paper: therapeutic diphenylcyclopropenone sensitization with weekly scalp DPC. At each patch-test visit, blood was drawn before the patch test was applied. Eligible patients were aged 18 to 70, diagnosed with alopecia, deemed suitable for DPC therapy, and excluded if pregnant. Total RNA was isolated from unfractionated whole blood collected in Tempus Blood RNA tubes. The investigation overall reported the following: Patch test score was positively correlated with the number of PT1 expanded TCRs, with significance at thresholds 8, 16 and 32 but not at 4. After repeated subsampling, the strength of the expansion versus patch-test correlation and the threshold at which it became significant changed. DPC sensitization did not change how many TCRs were above 1 in 1000 frequency, and no evidence was found of alterations in global repertoire structure. Because all patients had alopecia, a presumed autoimmune disease, the immune response of the patients might differ from that of healthy individuals. Significantly more large CDR3 similarity clusters were formed by expanded TCRs than by pre-sensitization or healthy control sets, consistent with antigen-driven responses.

The sequence was collected from a young woman with alopecia areata. Some clones in this sample may be carry-over from other donors' samples. The sequenced sample was whole blood, obtained in connection with sensitization to the hapten diphenylcyclopropenone (DPC).

The DNA sequence is TGTGCCAGCAGCCAAGAAGCTAGCGGGGGGGCTGATACGCAGTATTTT. This codes for CASSQEASGGADTQYF. The V and J genes are TRBV4-2 and TRBJ2-3; TRBD2 matches 12 bases in the middle. Trimming takes 0 bases off V and 6 bases off J; junction bases not matched to a gene: 4. The germline V gene gives CDR1 as LGHNA and CDR2 as YNFKEQ. The CDR3 has 16 amino acids, counting the end cysteine and phenylalanine. The entry retains the CDR3 DNA only, 48 bases that are in frame from base 1.